This T cell receptor beta chain was sequenced in a study of beta chain features in type 1 diabetes. On the study more broadly: Sorted cells from all samples, numbering some 99,000,000, were examined.

This clone was detected many times. Sorting based on CD45RO/CCR7/CD25/CD127/CD95/CD27 separated CD4+ naive, central memory, regulatory and stem cell-like memory cells. The study reverse transcribed the entire isolated RNA, so it sequenced expressed TCRB transcripts. Measured with immunoSEQ multiplex PCR; TCRdb has only the in-frame clones, and not every one. The sample consists of around 300,000 clones, approximately 14% of them appearing once. The sequenced material came from central memory CD4+ T cells from blood. This sequence originates from a man aged 30 to 45 in good health.

The CDR3 DNA sequence: TGTGCCAGTAGGCAAACCGGGACAGGGGTGGAGACCCAGTACTTC. Translating it yields CASRQTGTGVETQYF. This sequence joins TRBV19 and TRBJ2-5; 10 bases line up with TRBD1. Looked up from germline, CDR1 is LNHDA and CDR2 is SQIVND (reference sequence). This CDR3 is built from 15 residues. Trimming cost V 6 bases and J 5 bases; bases outside gene matches: 9.